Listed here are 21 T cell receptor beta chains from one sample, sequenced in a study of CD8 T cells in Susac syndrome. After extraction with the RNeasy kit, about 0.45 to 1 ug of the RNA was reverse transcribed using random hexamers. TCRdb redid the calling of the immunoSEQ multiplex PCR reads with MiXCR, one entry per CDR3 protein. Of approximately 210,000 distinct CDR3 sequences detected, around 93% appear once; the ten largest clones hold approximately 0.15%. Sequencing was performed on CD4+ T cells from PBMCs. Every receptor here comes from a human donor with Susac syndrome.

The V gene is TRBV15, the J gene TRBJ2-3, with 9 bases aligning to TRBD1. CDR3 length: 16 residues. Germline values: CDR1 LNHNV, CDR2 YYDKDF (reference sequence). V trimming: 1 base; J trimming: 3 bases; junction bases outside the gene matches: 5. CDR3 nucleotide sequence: TGTGCCACCAGCAGAGCACCGGGACAGGGTACAGATACGCAGTATTTT. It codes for CATSRAPGQGTDTQYF.

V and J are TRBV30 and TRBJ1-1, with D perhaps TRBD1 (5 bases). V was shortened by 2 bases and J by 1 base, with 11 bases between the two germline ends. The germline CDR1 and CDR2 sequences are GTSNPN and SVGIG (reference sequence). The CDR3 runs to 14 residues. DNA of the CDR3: TGTGCCTGGAGTCATCTTGGGGGGAACACTGAAGCTTTCTTT. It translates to CAWSHLGGNTEAFF.

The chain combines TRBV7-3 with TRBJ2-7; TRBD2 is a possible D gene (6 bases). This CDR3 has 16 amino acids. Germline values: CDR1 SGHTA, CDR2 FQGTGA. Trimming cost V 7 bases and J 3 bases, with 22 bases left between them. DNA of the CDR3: TGTGCCAGCACCCTAACGCTCCACGGGGGTTACTACGAGCAGTACTTC. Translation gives CASTLTLHGGYYEQYF.

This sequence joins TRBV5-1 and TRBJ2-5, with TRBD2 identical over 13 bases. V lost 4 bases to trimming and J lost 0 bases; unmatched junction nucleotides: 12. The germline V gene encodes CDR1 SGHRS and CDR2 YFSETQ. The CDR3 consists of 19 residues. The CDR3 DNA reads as TGCGCCAGCAGCCTGGGACTAGCGGGGCCAGCCAGGTACCAAGAGACCCAGTACTTC. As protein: CASSLGLAGPARYQETQYF.

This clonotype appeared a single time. DNA for the CDR3: TGCAGTACCGAGAGGGGGTCCTCCTACGAGCAGTACTTC. Translated: CSTERGSSYEQYF. The chain recombines TRBV20-1 with TRBJ2-7, with TRBD1 as a possible D gene (6 bases). CDR3 length equals 13 residues. Deletions cut 8 bases from V and 0 bases from J, with 14 bases between. Per germline, CDR1 DFQATT and CDR2 SNEGSKA (reference sequence).

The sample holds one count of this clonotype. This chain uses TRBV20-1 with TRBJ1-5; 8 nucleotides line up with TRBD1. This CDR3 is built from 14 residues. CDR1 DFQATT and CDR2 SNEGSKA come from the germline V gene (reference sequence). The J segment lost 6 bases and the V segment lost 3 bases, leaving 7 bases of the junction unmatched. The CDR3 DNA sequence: TGCAGTGCTAGTCACAGGGGGGACGGTCAGCCCCAGCATTTT. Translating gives CSASHRGDGQPQHF.

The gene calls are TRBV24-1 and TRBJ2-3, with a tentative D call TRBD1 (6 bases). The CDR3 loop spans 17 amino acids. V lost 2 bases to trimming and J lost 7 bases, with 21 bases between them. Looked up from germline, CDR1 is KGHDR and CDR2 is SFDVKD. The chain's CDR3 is CATSDSEGTGRRNTQYF. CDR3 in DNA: TGTGCCACCAGTGATTCCGAGGGCACAGGGAGAAGGAATACGCAGTATTTT.

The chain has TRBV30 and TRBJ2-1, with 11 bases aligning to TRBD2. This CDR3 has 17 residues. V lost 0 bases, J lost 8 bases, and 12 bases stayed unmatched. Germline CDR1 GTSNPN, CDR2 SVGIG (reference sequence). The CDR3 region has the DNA TGTGCCTGGAGTGTCCCACCGACTAGCGGGGTTACGGATGAGCAGTTCTTC. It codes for CAWSVPPTSGVTDEQFF.

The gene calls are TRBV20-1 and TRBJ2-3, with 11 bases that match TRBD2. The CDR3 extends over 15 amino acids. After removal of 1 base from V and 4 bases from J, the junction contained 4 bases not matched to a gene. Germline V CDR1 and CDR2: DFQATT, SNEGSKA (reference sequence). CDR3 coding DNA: TGCAGTGCTAGAGTACCTAGCGGGGGGCCAGATACGCAGTATTTT. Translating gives CSARVPSGGPDTQYF.

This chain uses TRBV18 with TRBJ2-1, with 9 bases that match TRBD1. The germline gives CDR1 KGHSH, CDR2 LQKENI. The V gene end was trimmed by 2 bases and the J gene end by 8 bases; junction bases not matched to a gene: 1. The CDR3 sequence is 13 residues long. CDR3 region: CASSPTGGDEQFF. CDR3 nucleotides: TGTGCCAGCTCACCAACAGGGGGCGATGAGCAGTTCTTC.

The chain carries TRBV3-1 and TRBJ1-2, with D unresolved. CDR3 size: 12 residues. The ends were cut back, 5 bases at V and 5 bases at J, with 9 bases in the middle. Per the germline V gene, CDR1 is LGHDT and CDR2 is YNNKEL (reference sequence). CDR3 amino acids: CASSDALYGYTF. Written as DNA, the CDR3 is TGTGCCAGCAGCGACGCCCTGTATGGCTACACCTTC.

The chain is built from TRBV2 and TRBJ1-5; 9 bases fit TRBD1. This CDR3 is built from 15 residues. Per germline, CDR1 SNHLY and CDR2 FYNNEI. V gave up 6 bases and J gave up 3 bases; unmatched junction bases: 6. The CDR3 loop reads CASSGTGTYNQPQHF. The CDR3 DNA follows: TGTGCCAGCAGCGGGACAGGGACCTACAATCAGCCCCAGCATTTT.

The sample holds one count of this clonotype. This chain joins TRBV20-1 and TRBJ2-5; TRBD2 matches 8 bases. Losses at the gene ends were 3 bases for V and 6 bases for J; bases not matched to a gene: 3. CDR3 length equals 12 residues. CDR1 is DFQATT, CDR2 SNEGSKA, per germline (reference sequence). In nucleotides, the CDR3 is TGCAGTGCTAGCGGGGGGGCCAAGACCCAGTACTTC. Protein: CSASGGAKTQYF.

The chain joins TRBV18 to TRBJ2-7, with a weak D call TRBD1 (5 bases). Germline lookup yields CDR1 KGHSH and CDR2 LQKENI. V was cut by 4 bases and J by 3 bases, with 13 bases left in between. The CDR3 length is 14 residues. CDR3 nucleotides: TGTGCCAGCTCACTCCAGGGAATCAGCTACGAGCAGTACTTC. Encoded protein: CASSLQGISYEQYF.

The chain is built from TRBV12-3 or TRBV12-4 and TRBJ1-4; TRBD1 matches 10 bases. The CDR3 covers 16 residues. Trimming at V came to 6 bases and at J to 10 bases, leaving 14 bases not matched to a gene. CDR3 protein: CASSSLTGTGEGKLFF. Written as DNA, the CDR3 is TGTGCCAGCAGCTCCTTAACCGGGACAGGGGAAGGAAAACTGTTTTTT.

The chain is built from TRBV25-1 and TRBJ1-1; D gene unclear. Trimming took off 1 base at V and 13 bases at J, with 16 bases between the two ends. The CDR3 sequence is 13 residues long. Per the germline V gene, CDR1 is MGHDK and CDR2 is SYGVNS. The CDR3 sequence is CASSESGRSWSFF. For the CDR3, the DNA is TGTGCCAGCAGTGAATCGGGCAGATCTTGGAGTTTCTTT.

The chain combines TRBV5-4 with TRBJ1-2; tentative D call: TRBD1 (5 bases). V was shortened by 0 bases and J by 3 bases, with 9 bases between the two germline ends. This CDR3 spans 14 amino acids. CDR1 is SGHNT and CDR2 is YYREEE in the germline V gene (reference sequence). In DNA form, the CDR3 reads TGTGCCAGCAGCTTGGCCAGGGAGGACTATGGCTACACCTTC. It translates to CASSLAREDYGYTF.

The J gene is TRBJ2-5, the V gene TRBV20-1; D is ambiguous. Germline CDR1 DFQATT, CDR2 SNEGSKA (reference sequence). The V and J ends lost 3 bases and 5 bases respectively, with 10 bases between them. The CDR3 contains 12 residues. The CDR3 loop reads CSARADLETQYF. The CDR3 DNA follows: TGCAGTGCTAGGGCCGACCTGGAGACCCAGTACTTC.

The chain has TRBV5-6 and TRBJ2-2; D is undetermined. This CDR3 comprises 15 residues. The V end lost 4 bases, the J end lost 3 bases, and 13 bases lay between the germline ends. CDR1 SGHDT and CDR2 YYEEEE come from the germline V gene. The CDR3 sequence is CASSPRNRDTGELFF. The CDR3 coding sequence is TGTGCCAGCAGCCCCCGTAACCGTGACACCGGGGAGCTGTTTTTT.

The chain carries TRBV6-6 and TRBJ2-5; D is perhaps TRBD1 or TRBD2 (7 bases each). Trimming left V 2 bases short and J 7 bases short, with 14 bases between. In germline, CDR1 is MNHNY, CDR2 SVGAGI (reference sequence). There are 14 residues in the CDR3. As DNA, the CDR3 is TGTGCCAGCAGTTACGGAGGGGGCGGGGGGACCCAGTACTTC. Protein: CASSYGGGGGTQYF.

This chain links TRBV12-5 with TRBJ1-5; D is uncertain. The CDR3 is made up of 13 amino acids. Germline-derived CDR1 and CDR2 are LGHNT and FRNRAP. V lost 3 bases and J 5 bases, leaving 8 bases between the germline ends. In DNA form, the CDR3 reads TGTGCTAGTGGTTTAGGTGGGGATCAGCCCCAGCATTTT. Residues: CASGLGGDQPQHF.